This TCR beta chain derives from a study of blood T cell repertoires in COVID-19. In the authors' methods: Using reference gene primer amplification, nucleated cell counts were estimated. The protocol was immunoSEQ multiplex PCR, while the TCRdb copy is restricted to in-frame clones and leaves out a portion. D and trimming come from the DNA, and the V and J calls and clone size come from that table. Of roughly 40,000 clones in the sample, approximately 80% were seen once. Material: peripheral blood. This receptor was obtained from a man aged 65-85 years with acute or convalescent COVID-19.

CDR3 amino acids: CATRDTQFYNSPLHF. CDR3 in DNA: TGTGCCACCCGGGACACCCAATTTTATAATTCACCCCTCCACTTT. V gene TRBV10-3 combines with J gene TRBJ1-6; TRBD1 is a possible D gene (6 bases). V gave up 10 bases and J gave up 4 bases, with 17 bases separating them. Germline V gene lookup returns CDR1 ENHRY and CDR2 SYGVKD. There are 15 residues in the CDR3.